These T cell receptor beta chains were read from a single sample in a study of blood T cell repertoires in COVID-19. Assay: immunoSEQ multiplex PCR; the TCRdb copy retains only in-frame clones and omits some. The data hold 18,000 or so clones, with more than 80% observed a single time. The specimen was peripheral blood. The receptors shown here come from a woman aged 45-60 years with active COVID-19. Each CDR3 is given without its conserved first and last residue. D genes are given only for firm matches. Expanded clones are given a class, and other clones once, few, many or no size at all.

abundance	d_gene	v_gene	j_gene	CDR3aa
NA	TRBD1	TRBV30	TRBJ1-5	AWSVRRGTANQPQH
NA	NA	TRBV5-6	TRBJ2-7	ASNFEGSGGTYEQY
NA	NA	TRBV28	TRBJ1-2	ASLKNRLNYGYT
NA	NA	TRBV4-1	TRBJ2-7	ASSQVDGSGYEQY
once	TRBD1	TRBV27	TRBJ2-1	ASSLGDRGEQF
NA	TRBD1	TRBV2	TRBJ1-4	ASSDRGGKLF
NA	NA	TRBV7-2	TRBJ1-2	ASSLVGGGYGYT
NA	NA	TRBV27	TRBJ2-2	ASSPVTGELF
NA	NA	TRBV2	TRBJ1-5	ASTMTRSNQPQH
NA	NA	TRBV5-1	TRBJ2-5	ASSLDGGATQY
NA	TRBD2	TRBV6-1	TRBJ2-5	ASSEGRWEGETQY
NA	TRBD1	TRBV2	TRBJ1-6	ASSRDRDSPLH
NA	TRBD2	TRBV4-1	TRBJ2-1	ASSHRGLAGGNEQF
NA	NA	TRBV5-1	TRBJ1-1	ASSLQGGNTEAF
NA	TRBD1	TRBV3-1/TRBV3-2	TRBJ2-7	ASSPTGFRYEQY
NA	TRBD1	TRBV2	TRBJ2-1	ASSWTGPGNEQF
once	TRBD1	TRBV15	TRBJ2-1	ATSRGGQGRGNEQF
NA	NA	TRBV3-1/TRBV3-2	TRBJ2-5	ASSQVSETQY
NA	TRBD1	TRBV4-2	TRBJ1-1	ASSQVRVVNYQGGNTEAF
NA	NA	TRBV5-5	TRBJ1-2	ASSLANSNYGYT
NA	TRBD1	TRBV19	TRBJ1-6	ASSTGTGPGSPLH
NA	TRBD2	TRBV11-1	TRBJ2-7	ASSSLAGVLNEQY
NA	TRBD1	TRBV4-1	TRBJ1-1	ASSQERTGARAF
NA	NA	TRBV18	TRBJ2-1	ASSPPSSSREQF
NA	NA	TRBV7-9	TRBJ1-1	ASSLGPTLTEAF
NA	NA	TRBV7-3	TRBJ2-4	ASSLRGTGPKNIQY
NA	NA	TRBV3-1/TRBV3-2	TRBJ2-5	ASSQDQGTQY
NA	NA	TRBV6-6	TRBJ2-7	ASSVILTGYYEQY
NA	TRBD1	TRBV5-1	TRBJ2-7	ASSLAVRGEQY
NA	NA	TRBV3-1/TRBV3-2	TRBJ2-1	ASSKNPREPQF
NA	NA	TRBV7-2	TRBJ2-7	ASSLGLADSYEQY
NA	NA	TRBV30	TRBJ2-1	AWKAPGRGAYNEQF
NA	NA	TRBV5-1	TRBJ2-5	ASSLSVGRLQETQY
NA	TRBD2	TRBV5-1	TRBJ2-2	ASSPGTSGYNTGELF
NA	TRBD1	TRBV7-9	TRBJ2-7	ASSAEKTGDHEQY
NA	NA	TRBV18	TRBJ1-1	ASSPTGGPVRNTEAF
NA	TRBD1	TRBV11-3	TRBJ1-2	ASSLKGQPSWGYT
NA	NA	TRBV5-4	TRBJ1-1	ASSLQGGTEAF
NA	TRBD2	TRBV28	TRBJ2-7	ASSLGLAGVGEQY
NA	TRBD2	TRBV27	TRBJ2-3	ASSLAGAWDTQY
once	NA	TRBV11-2	TRBJ2-7	ASSSPEGGAYEQY
NA	NA	TRBV10-2	TRBJ2-7	ASSSRQKVEQY
few	NA	TRBV13	TRBJ1-5	ASSLGGSNQPQH
NA	NA	TRBV7-9	TRBJ2-1	ASSPRFPSGEEQF
NA	TRBD2	TRBV30	TRBJ2-2	AWTRKAGAGELF
NA	TRBD1	TRBV18	TRBJ1-5	ASSPRTGHNQPQH
NA	NA	TRBV5-1	TRBJ2-1	ASSQTPREGNEQF
few	TRBD2	TRBV7-9	TRBJ2-7	ASSYGGTSGSYEQY
NA	TRBD1	TRBV3-1/TRBV3-2	TRBJ2-7	ASSQDRVPSYEQY
NA	NA	TRBV19	TRBJ2-7	ASSIGQGLDYEQY
NA	NA	TRBV5-1	TRBJ1-2	ASSFSAGTNYGYT
NA	TRBD2	TRBV27	TRBJ2-1	ASSKASGSTAEQF
NA	NA	TRBV3-1/TRBV3-2	TRBJ2-3	ASSSGRESDTQY
NA	NA	TRBV9	TRBJ2-1	ASSVGGAGYNEQF
NA	NA	TRBV2	TRBJ2-1	ASSPGGTSYNEQF
NA	TRBD2	TRBV5-3	TRBJ2-3	ARSLASGTTYYTQY
few	TRBD1	TRBV6-5	TRBJ2-7	AVKGQGNYEQY
NA	TRBD1	TRBV27	TRBJ1-1	ASRDGQVTEAF
NA	TRBD2	TRBV10-3	TRBJ2-1	AIKGGRASNEQF